This T cell receptor (beta chain) was obtained from a study of memory CD8 T cells in hepatitis C reinfection (dated 2017 in TCRdb). About the investigation overall: Two consecutive HCV infections were spontaneously resolved by three donors, whereas a primary infection was cleared by two donors who then became chronically infected after reinfection. HCV reinfection was defined as a positive HCV RNA test following two negative tests taken at least 60 days apart. Late or post reinfection samples were collected 12 to 24 weeks after reinfection was detected. The study tracked the TCR beta repertoire of virus-specific CD8 T cells longitudinally across an HCV reinfection episode in roughly 5 donors. Between about 2009 and 2012, five reinfection cases with stored pre-reinfection samples were identified. In the reinfection study, participants with a resolved prior HCV infection were followed up every 3 months. On the study overall, not on this receptor specifically: Because only a few donors were included, definitive conclusions about public clonotypes linked to secondary clearance could not be reached by the study.

The protocol used for the library was the immunoSEQ multiplex PCR assay. Genomic DNA was pulled from the sorted cells, and the automated high-throughput method of Adaptive Biotechnologies was used to sequence the TCR beta V, D and J regions. A two-step, bias-controlled multiplex PCR was used to amplify CDR3 regions. Amplified TCR beta libraries were sequenced on an Illumina instrument. As for how the authors treated the data: Demultiplexed reads were processed to lower amplification and sequencing bias, and the IMGT database was used to assign CDR3 sequences to gene families. ImmunoSEQ software version 2.0 was used to analyze the repertoire data. Clonotype lists were filtered to remove out-of-frame sequences and sequences containing stop codons in the CDR3. Clonotypes with a frequency below 0.01% were excluded because such clonotypes corresponded to less than one cell. Richness was calculated by dividing observed richness by input cell number, and evenness was calculated by dividing Shannon entropy by log observed richness. Simpson diversity and Morisita-Horn overlap indices were used to quantify repertoire diversity and similarity between time points. Each clonotype was placed into one of four groups: dominant (>1%), sub-dominant (0.5-0.99%), low abundance (0.1-0.49%) or lowest abundance (<0.1%). The germline index was obtained by subtracting total nucleotide additions from total CDR3 length and then dividing the result by total CDR3 length. TCRdb provides this immuneACCESS table in a form limited to in-frame rearrangements. Some clones are lacking; in checked studies, under half of them reflect an unresolved V gene, and why the rest are absent is not known. V and J calls and clone size are as listed in that table; D and trimming were resolved from the DNA. This sample holds about 46,000 clones; roughly 89% were observed only once. The ten biggest clones cover roughly 0.7% of the sample.

According to the study, the label for this sample's time point signals: late/post reinfection, 12 to 24 weeks after detection. TCR sequencing was performed on the sorted cells directly ex vivo, without any in vitro expansion beforehand. The donors were people who inject drugs and were enrolled in Canada's Montreal Acute Hepatitis C Cohort Study (HEPCO). As controls, total naive CD8 T cells, sorted as viable CD3+ CD8+ CD45RO-, were obtained from a couple of donors at each of the three reinfection time points. Before sorting, cryopreserved peripheral blood mononuclear cells were thawed and used as the source for purifying CD8 T cells. The MACS CD8+ T cell Isolation Kit was used to enrich CD8 T cells by negative selection. Cells were sorted on a BD FACSAria II sorter using FACSDiva software, and FlowJo was used for data analysis. In regard to this clone: The specificity of this receptor is unknown. No qualities accompany the bases; no much larger clone lies one base away.

According to the germline V gene, CDR1 reads SQVTM and CDR2 reads ANQGSEA. The junction shows trimming of 7 bases on V and 0 bases on J, and the gene matches do not reach 18 bases of it. Measured from the cysteine to the phenylalanine, the CDR3 is 19 residues long. Here the CDR3 DNA is all that survives: 57 bases in frame from base 1. The TCR sequence derives from a young man with hepatitis C virus infection. The chain is assembled from TRBV29-1 and TRBJ2-4, with 10 bases matching TRBD1. Sequenced material: naive CD8+ T cells sorted from blood. According to the study, the label for this sample's cell subset or site signals: total naive CD8+CD45RO- T cells. The CDR3 amino acid sequence is: CSAKHSPGTGAIAKNIQYF. The sequence in DNA is TGCAGCGCTAAACACTCCCCCGGGACAGGGGCGATAGCCAAAAACATTCAGTACTTC.